Following are 19 T cell receptor beta chains from one sample sequenced in a study of T cells in Graves' hyperthyroidism and ophthalmopathy. Researchers took RNA transcripts and amplified the TCR beta CDR3 regions from them. HTBI primers were employed in a first-round RT-PCR of the TCR CDR3. From the multiplex PCR reads, TCRdb called clonotypes with MiXCR, one entry per CDR3 protein. The table shows fewer than 350,000 distinct CDR3 sequences, with approximately 19% occurring only once. The source material was blood. Receptors were obtained from a man in his fifties with Graves' ophthalmopathy.

The sample holds many counts of this clonotype. The chain is built from TRBV3-1 and TRBJ2-1; D gene unclear. Germline V lookup: CDR1 LGHDT, CDR2 YNNKEL (reference sequence). There are 12 residues in the CDR3. V dropped 4 bases and J dropped 7 bases, with 8 bases sitting between them. The CDR3: CASSPGWNEQFF. The CDR3, as DNA: TGTGCCAGCAGCCCGGGTTGGAATGAGCAGTTCTTC.

This clonotype was picked up a small number of times. V is TRBV7-8 and J is TRBJ2-7, with a possible D match to TRBD1 (6 bases). Germline CDR1 and CDR2: SGHVS and FQNEAQ. Trimming left V 0 bases short and J 5 bases short, with 14 bases between. The CDR3 runs to 15 residues. The CDR3 DNA sequence: TGTGCCAGCAGCTTAGCGCGTTTCAGGGGCAACGAGCAGTACTTC. It translates to CASSLARFRGNEQYF.

In its sample, this clonotype was seen many times. The V and J genes are TRBV27 and TRBJ1-1; 10 bases are shared with TRBD1. The CDR3 is 18 residues long. V lost 5 bases and J lost 1; bases outside the gene matches: 13. Germline V gives CDR1 MNHEY, CDR2 SMNVEV (reference sequence). CDR3 protein: CASSKPGQGLFENTEAFF. DNA of the CDR3: TGTGCCAGCAGTAAACCGGGACAGGGGCTTTTTGAGAACACTGAAGCTTTCTTT.

This clonotype came up many times. V and J are TRBV5-1 and TRBJ1-2; TRBD1 matches at 10 bases. Germline CDR1 SGHRS, CDR2 YFSETQ. Unmatched junction bases numbered 2, after V lost 4 bases and J lost 2 bases. The CDR3 loop spans 14 amino acids. The CDR3 region is CASSEGQGNYGYTF. The CDR3 coding sequence is TGCGCCAGCAGCGAGGGACAGGGGAACTATGGCTACACCTTC.

The chain couples TRBV6-2 or TRBV6-3 to TRBJ2-3; 8 nucleotides agree with TRBD2. This CDR3 region has 14 residues. Germline V gene sequence: CDR1 MNHEY, CDR2 SVGEGT. V shed 6 bases and J 2 bases; nucleotides not matched to a gene: 4. The CDR3 loop is CASSVTSATDTQYF. DNA of the CDR3: TGTGCCAGCAGCGTGACTAGCGCCACAGATACGCAGTATTTT.

Details on this clonotype: A much larger clone lies a single base off, so this may be a read error. The V call is TRBV6-1, the J call TRBJ2-7, with D unresolved. Looked up from germline, CDR1 is MNHNS and CDR2 is SASEGT. V lost 7 bases, J lost 0 bases, and 22 bases lay in between. This CDR3 comprises 17 residues. CDR3 protein: CASTQHPVTQSSYEQYF. In DNA, the CDR3 is TGTGCCAGCACCCAACATCCCGTGACTCAAAGCTCCTACGAGCAGTACTTC.

The chain recombines TRBV7-9 with TRBJ1-4; tentatively, D is TRBD1 (5 bases). Germline CDR1 and CDR2: SEHNR and FQNEAQ (reference sequence). Trimming pared 5 bases from V and 8 bases from J, leaving 18 bases between. CDR3 length: 15 residues. CDR3 protein: CASSQGRGMREKLFF. CDR3 bases: TGTGCCAGCAGCCAGGGTCGGGGGATGAGGGAAAAACTGTTTTTT.

The chain links TRBV19 to TRBJ1-5, with 11 positions matching TRBD1. Germline V gene data show CDR1 as LNHDA and CDR2 as SQIVND (reference sequence). V was clipped by 1 base and J by 6 bases; unmatched bases: 2. The CDR3 contains 15 residues. This CDR3 is CASSIGTGGGQPQHF. CDR3 nucleotide sequence: TGTGCCAGTAGTATAGGGACAGGGGGCGGTCAGCCCCAGCATTTT.

The table lists this clonotype with a few counts. The chain joins TRBV5-8 to TRBJ1-5; D is possibly TRBD1 (5 bases). Germline CDR1 reads SGHTS; CDR2 reads YDEGEE. This CDR3 is 17 amino acids long. Trimming pared 4 bases from V and 1 base from J, leaving 18 bases between. The DNA of the CDR3 is TGTGCCAGCAGCCAATTTCCCAGGGAAATAAGCAATCAGCCCCAGCATTTT. This gives the protein CASSQFPREISNQPQHF.

V gene TRBV6-2 or TRBV6-3 combines with J gene TRBJ2-4, with a possible D match to TRBD2 (6 bases). CDR3 length equals 15 residues. Germline V gene data show CDR1 as MNHEY and CDR2 as SVGEGT. V was clipped by 0 bases and J by 8 bases, with 14 bases between them. Here the CDR3 reads CASSYSHNRGDIQYF. Written as DNA, the CDR3 is TGTGCCAGCAGTTACTCGCATAACCGCGGGGACATTCAGTACTTC.

Of note for this clonotype: The DNA is omitted, as the CDR3 cannot be located on it reliably, and the CDR3 follows TCRdb's listing. J is TRBJ1-3 and V is TRBV11-2. The CDR3 numbers 21 amino acids, ends counted. Germline V gene sequence: CDR1 SGHAT, CDR2 FQNNGV. CDR3 sequence reads: CASSSTSGPYEQYFGPDTIYF.

This clonotype showed up many times. The V and J genes are TRBV9 and TRBJ2-5; TRBD2 aligns across 11 bases. The CDR3 loop spans 16 amino acids. The V gene end was trimmed by 4 bases and the J gene end by 5 bases; junction bases not matched to a gene: 10. Germline CDR1 is SGDLS and CDR2 is YYNGEE. The CDR3 nucleotides are TGTGCCAGCAGCTTGGGACTAGCGGCGAAGGGGGAGACCCAGTACTTC. This encodes CASSLGLAAKGETQYF.

This clonotype turned up a few times. The rearrangement links TRBV27 to TRBJ2-1, with 8 bases matching TRBD2. Germline V gene sequence: CDR1 MNHEY, CDR2 SMNVEV (reference sequence). V gave up 10 bases and J gave up 8 bases; unmatched junction bases: 13. The CDR3 is made up of 14 amino acids. The chain's CDR3 is CATTGLGGSDEQFF. In DNA form, the CDR3 reads TGTGCCACCACGGGACTAGGGGGTTCGGATGAGCAGTTCTTC.

This clonotype has a count of ten or more. V is TRBV30 and J is TRBJ1-2; D is perhaps TRBD1 (5 bases). The V end lost 3 bases, the J end lost 4 bases, and 9 bases lay between the germline ends. Germline CDR1 and CDR2: GTSNPN and SVGIG (reference sequence). The CDR3 is 12 residues long. The CDR3 loop reads CAWSHGAYGYTF. The CDR3 region has the DNA TGTGCCTGGAGCCACGGGGCCTATGGCTACACCTTC.

The V and J genes are TRBV7-2 and TRBJ2-3; D unresolved. The CDR3 extends over 14 amino acids. With 4 bases removed from V and 0 bases from J, the gap between germline ends came to 8 bases. Germline lookup yields CDR1 SGHTA and CDR2 FQGNSA. The chain's CDR3 is CASSWTQSTDTQYF. CDR3 nucleotides: TGTGCCAGCAGCTGGACCCAGAGCACAGATACGCAGTATTTT.

This clonotype was counted many times. The V gene is TRBV28, the J gene TRBJ1-2, with TRBD1 matching 7 bases. J lost 7 bases, V lost 10 bases, and 12 bases had no gene match. CDR1 and CDR2 (germline): MDHEN, SYDVKM. There are 13 residues in the CDR3. The CDR3 sequence is CANSMTGNGGYTF. In nucleotides, the CDR3 is TGTGCCAACTCGATGACAGGGAACGGTGGCTACACCTTC.

This clonotype occurred many times. V is TRBV20-1 and J is TRBJ1-1; D unresolved. The germline V gene has CDR1 DFQATT and CDR2 SNEGSKA (reference sequence). This CDR3 region has 12 residues. Trimming cost V 4 bases and J 8 bases, with 14 bases left between them. The CDR3 DNA sequence: TGCAGTGCTACACCCGGGCGTCCCGAAGCTTTCTTT. Amino acid sequence: CSATPGRPEAFF.

The chain recombines TRBV7-9 with TRBJ2-5, with D possibly matching TRBD2 (6 bases). V shed 2 bases and J shed 2 bases, with 12 bases lying between them. This CDR3 comprises 15 residues. Germline V gene sequence: CDR1 SEHNR, CDR2 FQNEAQ (reference sequence). The CDR3 is CASSLRGSGQETQYF. CDR3 bases: TGTGCCAGCAGCTTACGGGGGTCAGGACAAGAGACCCAGTACTTC. Combining the CDR3 with reference TRBV7-9 and TRBJ2-5 gives the whole variable domain DTGVSQNPRHKITKRGQNVTFRCDPISEHNRLYWYRQTLGQGPEFLTYFQNEAQLEKSRLLSDRFSAERPKGSFSTLEIQRTEQGDSAMYLCASSLRGSGQETQYFGPGTRLLVL.

The rearrangement joins TRBV4-2 to TRBJ1-4; TRBD1 matches 10 bases. From germline, CDR1 is LGHNA and CDR2 YNFKEQ. V lost 1 base and J lost 3; bases outside the gene matches: 8. The CDR3 covers 18 residues. The CDR3 region is CASSQASGTGVPNEKLFF. The CDR3 region has the DNA TGTGCCAGCAGCCAAGCGTCCGGGACAGGGGTTCCTAATGAAAAACTGTTTTTT.